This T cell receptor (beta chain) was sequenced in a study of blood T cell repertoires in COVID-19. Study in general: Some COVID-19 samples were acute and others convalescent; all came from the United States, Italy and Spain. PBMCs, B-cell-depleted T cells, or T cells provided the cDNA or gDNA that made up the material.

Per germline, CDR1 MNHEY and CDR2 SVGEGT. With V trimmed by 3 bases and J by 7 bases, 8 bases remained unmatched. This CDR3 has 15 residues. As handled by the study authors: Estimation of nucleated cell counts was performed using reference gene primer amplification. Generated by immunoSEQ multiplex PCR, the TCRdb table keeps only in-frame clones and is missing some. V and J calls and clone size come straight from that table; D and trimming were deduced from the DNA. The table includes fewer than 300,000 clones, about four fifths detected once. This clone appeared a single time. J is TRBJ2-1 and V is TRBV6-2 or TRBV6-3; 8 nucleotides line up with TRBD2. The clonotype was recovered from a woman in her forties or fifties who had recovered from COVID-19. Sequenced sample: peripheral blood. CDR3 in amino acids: CASSYIRGGRNEQFF. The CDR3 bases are TGTGCCAGCAGTTATATACGGGGGGGGAGGAATGAGCAGTTCTTC.